Listed here is a single T cell receptor (beta chain). Its target is unknown. Trimming pared 3 bases from V and 1 base from J, leaving 16 bases between. CDR1 is SQVTM and CDR2 is ANQGSEA in the germline V gene. The CDR3 spans 16 residues. The sample is drawn from a study of beta chain features in type 1 diabetes. Notes on the study in general: Among type 1 diabetes patients, VDJ junctions had fewer insertions and more deletions.

Every isolated RNA sample was fully reverse transcribed, so sequencing captured expressed TCRB transcripts. TCRdb keeps only in-frame clones here, not all; method: immunoSEQ multiplex PCR. The data contain roughly 610,000 clones, less than 20% of them seen just once; the ten biggest clones take up 0.093%. Each of the CD4+ naive, central memory, regulatory and stem cell-like memory populations was sorted via CD45RO/CCR7/CD25/CD127/CD95/CD27. The sequence was obtained from a man aged 18 to 29 in good health. This chain links TRBV29-1 with TRBJ1-5; D gene ambiguous. The sequenced sample was naive CD4+ T cells from blood. CDR3 nucleotides: TGCAGCGTTGACACAAGAAGTCACGGGAGCAATCAGCCCCAGCATTTT. Protein product: CSVDTRSHGSNQPQHF.